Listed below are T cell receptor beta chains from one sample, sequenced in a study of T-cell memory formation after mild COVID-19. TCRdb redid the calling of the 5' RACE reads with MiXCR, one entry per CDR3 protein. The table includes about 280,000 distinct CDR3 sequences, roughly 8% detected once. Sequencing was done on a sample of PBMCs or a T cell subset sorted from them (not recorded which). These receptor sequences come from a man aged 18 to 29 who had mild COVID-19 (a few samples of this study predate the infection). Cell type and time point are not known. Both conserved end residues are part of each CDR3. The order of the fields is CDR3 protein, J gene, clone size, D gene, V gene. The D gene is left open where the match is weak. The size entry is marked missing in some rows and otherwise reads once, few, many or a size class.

cdr3_aa: CSARDPATVFMNTEAFF; j_call: TRBJ1-1; clone_size: .; d_call: .; v_call: TRBV20-1
cdr3_aa: CASSQEVAGQETQYF; j_call: TRBJ2-5; clone_size: .; d_call: .; v_call: TRBV4-3
cdr3_aa: CATSDGQITDTQYF; j_call: TRBJ2-3; clone_size: .; d_call: .; v_call: TRBV24-1
cdr3_aa: CASSFADLNTEAFF; j_call: TRBJ1-1; clone_size: .; d_call: .; v_call: TRBV5-1
cdr3_aa: CASRETLSKNIQYF; j_call: TRBJ2-4; clone_size: few; d_call: .; v_call: TRBV5-4
cdr3_aa: CSAGTSDSEQFF; j_call: TRBJ2-1; clone_size: .; d_call: TRBD2; v_call: TRBV20-1
cdr3_aa: CATSARGKQPQHF; j_call: TRBJ1-5; clone_size: many; d_call: .; v_call: TRBV24-1
cdr3_aa: CASSSPGLTNTGELFF; j_call: TRBJ2-2; clone_size: .; d_call: .; v_call: TRBV13
cdr3_aa: CASSSDREDTQYF; j_call: TRBJ2-3; clone_size: few; d_call: TRBD1; v_call: TRBV7-2
cdr3_aa: CASSGDRNTEAFF; j_call: TRBJ1-1; clone_size: many; d_call: TRBD1; v_call: TRBV2
cdr3_aa: CASSIEGQGKTEAFF; j_call: TRBJ1-1; clone_size: many; d_call: TRBD1; v_call: TRBV9
cdr3_aa: CASSGGGAGEGKLFF; j_call: TRBJ1-4; clone_size: few; d_call: .; v_call: TRBV19
cdr3_aa: CASRGTGGLSSYNEQFF; j_call: TRBJ2-1; clone_size: few; d_call: TRBD1; v_call: TRBV6-1
cdr3_aa: CASTHPTGWREETQYF; j_call: TRBJ2-5; clone_size: many; d_call: .; v_call: TRBV6-2/TRBV6-3
cdr3_aa: CSARESSGNTIYF; j_call: TRBJ1-3; clone_size: few; d_call: .; v_call: TRBV29-1
cdr3_aa: CASSPNRVDTQYF; j_call: TRBJ2-3; clone_size: few; d_call: .; v_call: TRBV7-2
cdr3_aa: CASSRYRSTDTQYF; j_call: TRBJ2-3; clone_size: .; d_call: .; v_call: TRBV4-3
cdr3_aa: CSAATSGGAYNEQFF; j_call: TRBJ2-1; clone_size: .; d_call: TRBD2; v_call: TRBV20-1
cdr3_aa: CSARDRVPYEQYF; j_call: TRBJ2-7; clone_size: .; d_call: .; v_call: TRBV20-1
cdr3_aa: CASSLDEQYF; j_call: TRBJ2-7; clone_size: .; d_call: .; v_call: TRBV7-9
cdr3_aa: CSVHSNGGNEQFF; j_call: TRBJ2-1; clone_size: .; d_call: .; v_call: TRBV29-1
cdr3_aa: CASSLREYSNQPQHF; j_call: TRBJ1-5; clone_size: .; d_call: .; v_call: TRBV7-8
cdr3_aa: CASSLAGGEQFF; j_call: TRBJ2-1; clone_size: .; d_call: .; v_call: TRBV11-2
cdr3_aa: CASSLDGQSYSPLHF; j_call: TRBJ1-6; clone_size: many; d_call: .; v_call: TRBV7-2
cdr3_aa: CSSPDRVGDEQFF; j_call: TRBJ2-1; clone_size: many; d_call: TRBD1; v_call: TRBV20-1
cdr3_aa: CASSLEGRTGELFF; j_call: TRBJ2-2; clone_size: .; d_call: .; v_call: TRBV5-5
cdr3_aa: CAISGTVNTEAFF; j_call: TRBJ1-1; clone_size: .; d_call: .; v_call: TRBV10-3
cdr3_aa: CAISARSQETQYF; j_call: .; clone_size: .; d_call: .; v_call: TRBV10-3
cdr3_aa: CASSEDGPNTGELFF; j_call: TRBJ2-2; clone_size: many; d_call: .; v_call: TRBV5-1
cdr3_aa: CASSSSSGARELFF; j_call: TRBJ2-2; clone_size: many; d_call: TRBD2; v_call: TRBV12-3/TRBV12-4
cdr3_aa: CASSDRGLDEQYF; j_call: TRBJ2-7; clone_size: .; d_call: TRBD1; v_call: TRBV5-1
cdr3_aa: CASSPLNTDTQYF; j_call: TRBJ2-3; clone_size: .; d_call: .; v_call: TRBV12-3/TRBV12-4
cdr3_aa: CASSSSGGGGETQYF; j_call: TRBJ2-5; clone_size: .; d_call: TRBD2; v_call: TRBV7-2
cdr3_aa: CASTFDREYGYTF; j_call: TRBJ1-2; clone_size: few; d_call: TRBD1; v_call: TRBV19
cdr3_aa: CAISELKTQYF; j_call: TRBJ2-3; clone_size: many; d_call: .; v_call: TRBV10-3
cdr3_aa: CASSDGPRDEQFF; j_call: TRBJ2-1; clone_size: .; d_call: .; v_call: TRBV2
cdr3_aa: CASSLGFLAGELFF; j_call: TRBJ2-2; clone_size: .; d_call: .; v_call: TRBV7-2
cdr3_aa: CASRDIRTYEQYF; j_call: TRBJ2-7; clone_size: .; d_call: .; v_call: TRBV6-5
cdr3_aa: CASSQGWGDTDTQYF; j_call: TRBJ2-3; clone_size: few; d_call: .; v_call: TRBV4-3
cdr3_aa: CSAGSRNPMYNEQFF; j_call: TRBJ2-1; clone_size: .; d_call: .; v_call: TRBV29-1
cdr3_aa: CASSLRGQGYTGELFF; j_call: TRBJ2-2; clone_size: .; d_call: TRBD1; v_call: TRBV5-5
cdr3_aa: CASSLGLAGGNEQFF; j_call: TRBJ2-1; clone_size: large; d_call: TRBD2; v_call: TRBV7-2
cdr3_aa: CASSSRDRTFYEQYF; j_call: TRBJ2-7; clone_size: .; d_call: TRBD1; v_call: TRBV7-2